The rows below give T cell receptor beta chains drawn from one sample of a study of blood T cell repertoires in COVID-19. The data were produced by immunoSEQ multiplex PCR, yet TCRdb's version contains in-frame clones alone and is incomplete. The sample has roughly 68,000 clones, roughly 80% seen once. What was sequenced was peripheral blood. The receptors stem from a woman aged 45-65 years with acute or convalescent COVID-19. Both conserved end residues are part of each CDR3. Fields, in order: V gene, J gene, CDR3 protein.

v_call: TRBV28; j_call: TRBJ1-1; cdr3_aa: CASSLGGEVGEAFF
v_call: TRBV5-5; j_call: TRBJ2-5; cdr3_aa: CASSARPGSTETQYF
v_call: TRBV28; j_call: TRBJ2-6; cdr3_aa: CASSYRDSRPGANVLTF
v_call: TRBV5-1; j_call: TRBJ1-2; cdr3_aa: CASSPLSGQGFGYTF
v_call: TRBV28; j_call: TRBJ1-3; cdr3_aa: CASSLTGVQNTIYF
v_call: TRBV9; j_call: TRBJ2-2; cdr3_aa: CASSPLGQATGELFF
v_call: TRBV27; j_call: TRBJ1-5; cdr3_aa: CASRDNGSNQPQHF
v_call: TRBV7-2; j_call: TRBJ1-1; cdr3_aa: CASSSQTRAEAFF
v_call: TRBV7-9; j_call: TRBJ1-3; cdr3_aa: CASNGNTGGSSGNTIYF
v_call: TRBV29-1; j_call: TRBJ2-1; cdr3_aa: CSGVQAGISRNGQFF
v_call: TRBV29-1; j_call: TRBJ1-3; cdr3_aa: CSVATGDSGNTIYF
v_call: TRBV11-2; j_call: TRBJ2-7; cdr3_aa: CASTVASGRDYEQYF
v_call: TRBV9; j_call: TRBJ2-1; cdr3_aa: CASSVVGSSYNEQFF
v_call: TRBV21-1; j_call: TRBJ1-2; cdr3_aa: CASSNDLDRVGTIGYTF
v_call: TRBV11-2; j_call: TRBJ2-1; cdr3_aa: CASSLERGGYNEQFF
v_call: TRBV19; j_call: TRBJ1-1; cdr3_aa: CASSIGQGPGTEAFF
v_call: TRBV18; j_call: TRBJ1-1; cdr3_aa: CASSSRGRDTEAFF
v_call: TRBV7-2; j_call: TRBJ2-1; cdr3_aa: CASSSGTTSGHEQFF
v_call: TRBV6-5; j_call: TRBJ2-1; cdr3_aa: CASSLLAGVGNEQFF
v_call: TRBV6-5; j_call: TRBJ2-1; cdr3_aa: CASRPLPSNEQFF
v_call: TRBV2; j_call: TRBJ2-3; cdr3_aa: CASSTGTSGTDTQYF
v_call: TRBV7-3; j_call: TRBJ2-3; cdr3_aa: CASSLGGGTPGTQYF
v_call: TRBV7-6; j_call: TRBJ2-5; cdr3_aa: CASSLGRVAETQYF
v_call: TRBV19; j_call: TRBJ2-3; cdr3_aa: CASSNRGRSDTQYF
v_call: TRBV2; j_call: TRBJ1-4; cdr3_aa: CASSESEVGRGEKLFF
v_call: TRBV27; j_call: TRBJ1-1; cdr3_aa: CASRRDTEAFF
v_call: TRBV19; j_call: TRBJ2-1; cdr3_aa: CASRTQGNEQFF
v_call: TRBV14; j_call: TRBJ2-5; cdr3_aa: CASSQDRVRETQYF
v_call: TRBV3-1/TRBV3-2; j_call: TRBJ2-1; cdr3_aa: CASSQGGRVDEQFF
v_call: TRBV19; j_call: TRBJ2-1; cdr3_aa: CASSPTGKSGDEQFF
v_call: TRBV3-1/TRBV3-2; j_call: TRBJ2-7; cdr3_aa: CASSRGLAGWGSYEQYF
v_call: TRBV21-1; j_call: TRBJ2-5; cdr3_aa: CASSKAGNEEGALQETQYF
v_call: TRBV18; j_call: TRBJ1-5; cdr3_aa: CASSPGGADQPQHF
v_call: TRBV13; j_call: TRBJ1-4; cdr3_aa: CASSLGSATNEKLFF
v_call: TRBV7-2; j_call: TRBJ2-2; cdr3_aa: CASSSRNTGELFF
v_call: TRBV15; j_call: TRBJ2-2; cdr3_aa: CATKESSTRNTGELFF
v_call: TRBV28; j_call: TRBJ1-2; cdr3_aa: CASSLQTVGGSGGYTF